This TCR beta chain was profiled in a study of somatic mutations in cytotoxic T cells in rheumatoid arthritis. Trimming cost V 0 bases and J 0 bases, with 4 bases left between them. The CDR3 consists of 14 residues. Germline loops: CDR1 PRHDT, CDR2 FYEKMQ (reference sequence). Some clones are missing from TCRdb's copy, which holds only in-frame ones; the method was immunoSEQ multiplex PCR. The profile shows 15,000 to 20,000 clones, roughly four fifths of them singletons. The chain carries TRBV13 and TRBJ2-3; D remains ambiguous. This receptor was taken from an adult with rheumatoid arthritis. The sample comprised CD8+ T cells sorted from blood. The CDR3 nucleotides read TGTGCCAGCAGCTTAGGGGCAAGCACAGATACGCAGTATTTT. Residues: CASSLGASTDTQYF.